These 22 T cell receptor beta chains came from one sample sequenced in a study of T cells in Graves' hyperthyroidism and ophthalmopathy. RNA transcripts were the template for amplifying TCR beta CDR3 regions. The HTBI primer set drove a first-round RT-PCR of the TCR CDR3. In TCRdb, the multiplex PCR reads were re-called with MiXCR into one record per CDR3 protein. The sample holds approximately 520,000 distinct CDR3 sequences, less than 25% seen once. Sequences were obtained from blood. The receptors were gathered from a woman in her 30s with Graves' ophthalmopathy.

This clonotype has a count of ten or more. V usage is TRBV9 and J usage is TRBJ2-5; 8 bases align to TRBD2. From germline, CDR1 is SGDLS and CDR2 YYNGEE. The CDR3 totals 15 residues. Trimming removed 0 bases from V and 2 bases from J; junction bases left unmatched: 3. CDR3 nucleotide sequence: TGTGCCAGCAGCGTAGAAGCGGGAGTACAAGAGACCCAGTACTTC. Translation gives CASSVEAGVQETQYF.

The V and J genes are TRBV29-1 and TRBJ2-7; weak D call: TRBD2 (6 bases). CDR3 size: 13 residues. Looked up from germline, CDR1 is SQVTM and CDR2 is ANQGSEA. The CDR3 DNA follows: TGCAGTGTTTCTGACGGGAGCTCCTACGAGCAGTACTTC. Its protein is CSVSDGSSYEQYF.

The table lists this clonotype with many counts. V usage is TRBV7-2 and J usage is TRBJ1-5, with D tentatively TRBD1 (6 bases). The germline V and J ends were trimmed by 2 bases and 6 bases, with 14 bases remaining between them. Germline CDR1 reads SGHTA; CDR2 reads FQGNSA. This CDR3 has 15 residues. The CDR3 DNA reads TGTGCCAGCAGCTTAAAGTGGGGGGGCGGTCAGCCCCAGCATTTT. Protein sequence: CASSLKWGGGQPQHF.

This clonotype occurred many times. The chain recombines TRBV12-3 or TRBV12-4 with TRBJ1-2; D not resolved. Between the trimmed V and J ends, which lost 6 bases and 7 bases, there was a span of 12 bases. The CDR3 length is 12 residues. CDR3 residues: CASSSLMGGYTF. The CDR3 nucleotides are TGTGCCAGCAGCAGTCTCATGGGTGGCTACACCTTC.

In its sample, this clonotype was seen many times. The genes are TRBV11-1 and TRBJ2-2; no reliable D call. In germline, CDR1 is SGHAT, CDR2 FQDESV (reference sequence). Trimming cost V 8 bases and J 3 bases, with 19 bases left between them. CDR3 length: 16 residues. The CDR3 is CASLLSSGRDTGELFF. DNA of the CDR3: TGTGCCAGCCTGCTATCGTCGGGTAGGGACACCGGGGAGCTGTTTTTT.

This clonotype was recorded at least ten times. The rearrangement links TRBV6-5 to TRBJ2-2; D ambiguous. Trimming took off 2 bases at V and 1 base at J, with 5 bases between the two ends. CDR1 and CDR2 (germline): MNHEY, SVGAGI. The CDR3 covers 14 residues. CDR3 bases: TGTGCCAGCAGTTACAGCCAGAACACCGGGGAGCTGTTTTTT. This gives the protein CASSYSQNTGELFF.

There are many counts of this clonotype. This chain's CDR3 is CAISNAKQGAAYEQYF. CDR3 nucleotides: TGTGCCATCAGTAATGCCAAGCAGGGGGCAGCCTACGAGCAGTACTTC. The chain is built from TRBV10-3 and TRBJ2-7; 8 bases agree with TRBD1. The CDR3 length is 16 residues. Per the germline V gene, CDR1 is ENHRY and CDR2 is SYGVKD. V was pared by 5 bases and J by 2 bases, with 11 bases of the junction left unmatched.

At least ten counts were recorded for this clonotype. The gene calls are TRBV6-2 or TRBV6-3 and TRBJ2-5; 13 positions match TRBD2. Germline trimming cut 2 bases from V and 1 base from J; bases unmatched to any gene: 4. The length of the CDR3 is 17 residues. Germline CDR1 is MNHEY and CDR2 is SVGEGT. The CDR3: CASSYRTSGGIQETQYF. The CDR3 nucleotides are TGTGCCAGCAGTTACCGGACTAGCGGGGGAATCCAAGAGACCCAGTACTTC.

This rearrangement joins TRBV6-1 to TRBJ2-7, with 7 bases identical to TRBD1. V dropped 7 bases and J dropped 1; count of bases not matched to a gene: 13. The CDR3 covers 16 residues. CDR1 and CDR2 (germline): MNHNS, SASEGT. The CDR3, as DNA: TGTGCCAGCATCCTTCGCCTAGGGGGCGATTCCTACGAGCAGTACTTC. It translates to CASILRLGGDSYEQYF.

This clonotype was seen ten or more times. The chain has TRBV7-2 and TRBJ1-3; 7 bases are a match to TRBD1. The ends lost 4 bases at V and 2 bases at J; junction bases unmatched: 2. Germline CDR1 is SGHTA and CDR2 is FQGNSA. This CDR3 comprises 14 residues. Here the CDR3 DNA reads TGTGCCAGCAGCTACGGGACAGCTGGAAACACCATATATTTT. This gives the protein CASSYGTAGNTIYF.

This clonotype appeared many times. The CDR3 sequence is CSVEDGPHAGYTF. In nucleotides, the CDR3 is TGCAGCGTTGAAGATGGCCCTCACGCTGGGTACACCTTC. The chain employs TRBV29-1 and TRBJ1-2, with no clear D. CDR1 SQVTM and CDR2 ANQGSEA come from the germline V gene. V lost 0 bases and J lost 11, with 16 bases in between. This CDR3 has 13 residues.

The rearrangement joins TRBV14 to TRBJ1-1, with D possibly matching TRBD1 (6 bases). The CDR3 length is 15 residues. Germline-derived CDR1 and CDR2 are SGHDN and FVKESK. The V gene lost 3 bases and the J gene lost 5 bases, with 16 bases spanning the gap. For the CDR3, the DNA is TGTGCCAGCAGCCAGTCGACAGGACTCCGGACTGAAGCTTTCTTT. Translated, it gives CASSQSTGLRTEAFF. Drawing the rest from reference TRBV14 and TRBJ1-1, the complete variable domain is EAGVTQFPSHSVIEKGQTVTLRCDPISGHDNLYWYRRVMGKEIKFLLHFVKESKQDESGMPNNRFLAERTGGTYSTLKVQPAELEDSGVYFCASSQSTGLRTEAFFGQGTRLTVV.

On this clonotype: This sequence may be a read error, since a much larger clone differs from it by one base. The chain recombines TRBV20-1 with TRBJ2-5; D ambiguous. The length of the CDR3 is 14 residues. Germline CDR1 is DFQATT and CDR2 is SNEGSKA (reference sequence). CDR3 in amino acids: CSARSVYLQETKYF. CDR3 DNA: TGCAGTGCTAGGTCGGTCTACCTACAAGAGACCAAGTACTTC.

This clonotype was found many times. The genes are TRBV29-1 and TRBJ2-4; possibly TRBD1 for D (6 bases). This CDR3 comprises 12 residues. Trimming stripped 7 bases from V and 7 bases from J, with 14 bases between. The germline gives CDR1 SQVTM, CDR2 ANQGSEA. The CDR3 DNA is TGCAGCGCAGGGGCGCCAGGGAACATTCAGTACTTC. Translation gives CSAGAPGNIQYF.

A remark on this clonotype: This clone may be a read error of a much larger clone one base away. The chain has TRBV19 and TRBJ2-7; D is uncertain. The CDR3 is made up of 11 amino acids. Germline V gene data show CDR1 as LNHDA and CDR2 as SQIVND (reference sequence). Trimming removed 11 bases at V and 5 bases at J, with 13 bases between. The CDR3 DNA follows: TGTGCCGGTACTTTGGGCGACGAGCAGTACTTC. Protein product: CAGTLGDEQYF.

This clonotype showed up many times. The chain has TRBV18 and TRBJ2-4; D is unclear. With 0 bases removed from V and 7 bases from J, the gap between germline ends came to 10 bases. The CDR3 has 14 amino acids. The germline V gene encodes CDR1 KGHSH and CDR2 LQKENI. The CDR3 here is CASSPPIHPNIQYF. DNA of the CDR3: TGTGCCAGCTCACCACCGATACATCCCAACATTCAGTACTTC.

This clonotype was observed at least ten times. Relative to the germline gene, one junction end is altered; a read error may explain this. DNA of the CDR3: TGTGCCAGCAGCCCTCGACAAGCGTATGACTACACCTTC. This translates into CASSPRQAYDYTF. The rearrangement uses TRBV7-8 and TRBJ1-2, with D unclear. The CDR3 totals 13 residues. The germline V gene encodes CDR1 SGHVS and CDR2 FQNEAQ.

The sample holds many counts of this clonotype. The chain uses TRBV6-2 or TRBV6-3 and TRBJ1-5, with TRBD1 as a possible D gene (6 bases). The CDR3 is 13 residues long. Germline V lookup: CDR1 MNHEY, CDR2 SVGEGT. The V gene lost 11 bases and the J gene lost 3 bases, with 14 bases spanning the gap. CDR3 coding DNA: TGTGCCGGGAGGGGGACCCTCAATCAGCCCCAGCATTTT. This gives the protein CAGRGTLNQPQHF.

This clonotype occurred many times. This chain connects TRBV7-2 to TRBJ1-2; unclear D gene. The CDR3 extends over 14 amino acids. CDR1 is SGHTA and CDR2 is FQGNSA in the germline V gene. Trimming cost V 4 bases and J 3 bases, with 12 bases left between them. The DNA for the CDR3 is TGTGCCAGCAGCTCCCGGAGCAGCGACTATGGCTACACCTTC. Its translation: CASSSRSSDYGYTF. The full variable domain, with the rest looked up from reference TRBV7-2 and TRBJ1-2, is GAGVSQSPSNKVTEKGKDVELRCDPISGHTALYWYRQSLGQGLEFLIYFQGNSAPDKSGLPSDRFSAERTGGSVSTLTIQRTQQEDSAVYLCASSSRSSDYGYTFGSGTRLTVV.

This clonotype was observed many times. This sequence joins TRBV24-1 and TRBJ2-5; D is ambiguous. This CDR3 is built from 12 residues. The V end lost 2 bases, the J end lost 0 bases, and 0 bases lay between the germline ends. The germline V gene has CDR1 KGHDR and CDR2 SFDVKD. CDR3 sequence reads: CATSDYQETQYF. In nucleotides, the CDR3 is TGTGCCACCAGTGATTACCAAGAGACCCAGTACTTC.

The CDR3 reads CSAGPPGIYVETQYF. CDR3 in DNA: TGCAGTGCTGGTCCCCCAGGGATCTATGTGGAGACCCAGTACTTC. The chain carries TRBV20-1 and TRBJ2-5; the D gene is possibly TRBD1 (5 bases). The length of the CDR3 is 15 residues. Trimming left V 5 bases short and J 5 bases short, with 21 bases between. CDR1 DFQATT and CDR2 SNEGSKA come from the germline V gene (reference sequence).

This clonotype was detected once. The rearrangement joins TRBV11-2 to TRBJ1-3; 10 nucleotides match TRBD1. The CDR3 length is 16 residues. J was trimmed by 4 bases and V by 5 bases; bases with no gene match: 8. Germline CDR1 SGHAT, CDR2 FQNNGV. The CDR3 loop is CASSPDRGRRGNTIYF. The DNA for the CDR3 is TGTGCCAGCAGCCCAGACAGGGGGCGAAGGGGAAACACCATATATTTT.